This TCR beta chain was retrieved from a study of post-analysis software for immune sequencing data (dated by TCRdb to about 2015). Regarding the complete study: The recorded disease courses included relapsing-remitting, secondary progressive and progressive-relapsing multiple sclerosis, and some patients had no subtype annotation. A subset of samples was prepared in parallel using single-end sample barcoding, then pooled and co-amplified after Illumina adapter ligation. Patient repertoires were compared against roughly 12 previously published healthy control repertoires from donors aged about 6 to 26 years.

Counted from cysteine to phenylalanine, this CDR3 has 11 amino acids. This entry keeps only the CDR3 DNA: 33 bases, framed from base 1. V drops 3 bases and J drops 4 bases, leaving 0 bases in between. CDR1 and CDR2 were assigned from the germline V gene (reference sequence) as LGHDT and YNNKEL. This clonotype was counted a few times. Which antigen it targets is not known. No base qualities exist here, and no much larger clone lies one base off it. TCR beta repertoires were profiled from peripheral blood of about a dozen young patients with multiple sclerosis to demonstrate the VDJtools post-analysis software. The patients with multiple sclerosis were children and adolescents between roughly 6 and 15 years of age. Results the study describes overall, beyond this receptor: Patients showed significantly higher frequencies than controls for a few TRBV segments, among them TRBV5-6, TRBV5-1 and TRBV20-1. The control group was slightly older than the multiple sclerosis patient group. Direct clustering with F measure showed strong co-clustering of samples prepared in the same batch, prompting a batch-effect correction. Significantly lower normalized Chao1 diversity was found in multiple sclerosis patients than in controls, suggesting substantial peripheral T-cell clonal expansion.

Library creation used PCR. Sequencer: Illumina HiSeq 2500. To reduce PCR and sequencing biases, unique molecular identifiers were incorporated into the TCR beta cDNA libraries. Every 1 to 10 million input T cells yielded about 500,000 cDNA molecules, meaning each molecule approximated one T cell. The same protocol used for the earlier healthy control dataset was applied to prepare and sequence the patient libraries. Within a given batch, samples were prepared together, multiplexed and sequenced on the same HiSeq lane. In the original analysis: Raw barcoded reads were processed with MIGEC, and single-read molecular identifier groups were discarded before consensus assembly and CDR3 extraction. VDJtools was used for post-analysis of the clonotype tables, and diversity was normalized by down-sampling every dataset to the size of the smallest sample. Repertoire overlap clustering matched CDR3 amino acid but not nucleotide sequences to correct batch-related cross-sample contamination. TCRdb reworked the public reads: Q25 trimming with fastp, MiXCR clone assembly, productive beta chains retained. Rows with one shared CDR3 protein collapse into an entry with the most common genes and DNA. The V and J calls come from TCRdb's annotation, not from the publication. This sample holds hundreds of thousands of distinct CDR3 sequences; 35% to 45% were observed only once. Around 4.8% of the sample comes from the top ten.

Material for sequencing was blood. The chain is assembled from TRBV3-1 and TRBJ2-2, with the D gene uncertain. The origin of this receptor is a girl aged 10 to 17 with multiple sclerosis. CDR3 loop: CASSHTGELFF. The sequenced DNA is TGTGCCAGCAGCCACACCGGGGAGCTGTTTTTT.